These 6 T cell receptor beta chains came from one sample sequenced in a study of Ad26.COV2.S vaccination and SARS-CoV-2 variants. TCRdb's copy holds only in-frame clones and misses some; the assay was immunoSEQ multiplex PCR. The table records hundreds of thousands of clones, 89% of them present only once. Treatment in this sample: around 19 received Ad26.COV2.S at low or high dose, single or two shots; several received placebo; per-sample allocation not given. Collection of the samples took place on day 63 after the first injection of vaccine or placebo. The sequences come from peripheral blood, collected in a trial of Ad26.COV2.S vaccine versus placebo. These receptors all stem from a person aged 18-60 years who received the Ad26.COV2.S COVID-19 vaccine or a placebo.

The chain combines TRBV5-1 with TRBJ2-1; TRBD2 is a possible D gene (5 bases). From germline, CDR1 is SGHRS and CDR2 YFSETQ. The CDR3 spans 16 residues. Trimming removed 4 bases from V and 6 bases from J, with 20 bases in between. CDR3 sequence reads: CASSPGRTGNRNEQFF. DNA of the CDR3: TGCGCCAGCAGCCCCGGACGAACGGGGAACCGCAATGAGCAGTTCTTC.

At least ten counts were recorded for this clone. The chain carries TRBV5-1 and TRBJ2-2; D is unclear. CDR1 SGHRS and CDR2 YFSETQ come from the germline V gene. The CDR3 spans 12 residues. With 4 bases removed from V and 4 bases from J, the gap between germline ends came to 5 bases. The CDR3 spells CASSVATGELFF. DNA of the CDR3: TGCGCCAGCAGCGTGGCCACCGGGGAGCTGTTTTTT.

J is TRBJ2-2 and V is TRBV30, with a tentative D call TRBD2 (5 bases). Germline V gene data show CDR1 as GTSNPN and CDR2 as SVGIG (reference sequence). The CDR3 runs 12 residues. V lost 2 bases and J 5 bases, leaving 6 bases between the germline ends. The CDR3 region is CAWSRGTGELFF. CDR3 in DNA: TGTGCCTGGAGTCGAGGGACCGGGGAGCTGTTTTTT.

The chain combines TRBV10-3 with TRBJ1-1; a possible D gene is TRBD1 (5 bases). V was cut by 6 bases and J by 0 bases, with 11 bases left in between. Germline V lookup: CDR1 ENHRY, CDR2 SYGVKD. The CDR3 consists of 14 residues. The CDR3 DNA reads TGTGCCATCAGGGGACGGAATATGAACACTGAAGCTTTCTTT. It is translated as CAIRGRNMNTEAFF.

The rearrangement uses TRBV27 and TRBJ2-4, with D perhaps TRBD1 or TRBD2 (5 bases each). Trimming took off 7 bases at V and 8 bases at J, with 15 bases between the two ends. The CDR3 length is 13 residues. Germline CDR1 and CDR2: MNHEY and SMNVEV (reference sequence). CDR3 nucleotides: TGTGCCAGCACCCGGGACCCCCGGGACATTCAGTACTTC. Translation: CASTRDPRDIQYF.

V usage is TRBV2 and J usage is TRBJ1-1, with D maybe TRBD1 (5 bases). The CDR3 length is 14 residues. Germline V gene data show CDR1 as SNHLY and CDR2 as FYNNEI. Trimming removed 1 base from V and 3 bases from J, with 9 bases in between. This CDR3 reads CASSEDRLYTEAFF. The CDR3 DNA is TGTGCCAGCAGTGAAGACAGGTTGTACACTGAAGCTTTCTTT. Combining the CDR3 with reference TRBV2 and TRBJ1-1 gives the whole variable domain EPEVTQTPSHQVTQMGQEVILRCVPISNHLYFYWYRQILGQKVEFLVSFYNNEISEKSEIFDDQFSVERPDGSNFTLKIRSTKLEDSAMYFCASSEDRLYTEAFFGQGTRLTVV.